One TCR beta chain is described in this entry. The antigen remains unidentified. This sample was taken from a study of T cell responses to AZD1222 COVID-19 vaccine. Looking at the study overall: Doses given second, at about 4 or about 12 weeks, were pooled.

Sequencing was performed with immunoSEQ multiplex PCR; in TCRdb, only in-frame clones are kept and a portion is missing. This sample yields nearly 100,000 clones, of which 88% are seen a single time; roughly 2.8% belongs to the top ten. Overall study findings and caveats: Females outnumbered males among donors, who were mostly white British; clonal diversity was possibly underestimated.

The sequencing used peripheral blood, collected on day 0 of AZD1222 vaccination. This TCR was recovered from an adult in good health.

CDR3 nucleotide sequence: TGTGCCACCAGTGAAAACACCGGGACAACAAAATTAGGGGAACTGTTTTTT. It encodes CATSENTGTTKLGELFF. The genes are TRBV24-1 and TRBJ1-4; weak D call: TRBD1 (6 bases). The germline V gene encodes CDR1 KGHDR and CDR2 SFDVKD. The CDR3 contains 17 residues. V gave up 4 bases and J gave up 12 bases, with 26 bases separating them.